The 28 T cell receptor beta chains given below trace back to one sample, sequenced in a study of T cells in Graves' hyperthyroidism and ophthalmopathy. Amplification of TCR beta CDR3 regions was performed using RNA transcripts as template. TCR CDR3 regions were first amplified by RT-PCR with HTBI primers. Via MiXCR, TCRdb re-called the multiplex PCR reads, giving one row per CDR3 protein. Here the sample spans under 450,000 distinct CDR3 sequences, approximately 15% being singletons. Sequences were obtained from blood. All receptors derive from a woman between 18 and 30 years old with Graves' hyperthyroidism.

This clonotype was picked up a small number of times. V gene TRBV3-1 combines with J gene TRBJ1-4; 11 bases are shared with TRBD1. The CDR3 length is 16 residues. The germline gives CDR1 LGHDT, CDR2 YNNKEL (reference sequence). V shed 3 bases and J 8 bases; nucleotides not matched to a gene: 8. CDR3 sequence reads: CASSHVSWTGGEKLFF. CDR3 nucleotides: TGTGCCAGCAGCCACGTATCATGGACAGGGGGCGAAAAACTGTTTTTT. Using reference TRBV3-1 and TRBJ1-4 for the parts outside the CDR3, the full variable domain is DTAVSQTPKYLVTQMGNDKSIKCEQNLGHDTMYWYKQDSKKFLKIMFSYNNKELIINETVPNRFSPKSPDKAHLNLHINSLELGDSAVYFCASSHVSWTGGEKLFFGSGTQLSVL.

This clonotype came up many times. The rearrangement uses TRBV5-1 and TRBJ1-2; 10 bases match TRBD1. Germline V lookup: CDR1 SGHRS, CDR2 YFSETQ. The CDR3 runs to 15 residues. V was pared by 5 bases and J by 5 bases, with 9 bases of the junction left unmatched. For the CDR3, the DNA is TGCGCCAGCAGGATCCCGGGACAGGGGAAGTATGGCTACACCTTC. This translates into CASRIPGQGKYGYTF.

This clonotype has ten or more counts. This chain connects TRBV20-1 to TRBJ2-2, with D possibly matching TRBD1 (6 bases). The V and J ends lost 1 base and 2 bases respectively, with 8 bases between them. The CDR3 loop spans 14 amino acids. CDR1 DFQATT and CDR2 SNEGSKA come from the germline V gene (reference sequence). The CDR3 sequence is CSARGQDNTGELFF. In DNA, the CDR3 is TGCAGTGCTAGAGGACAGGACAACACCGGGGAGCTGTTTTTT.

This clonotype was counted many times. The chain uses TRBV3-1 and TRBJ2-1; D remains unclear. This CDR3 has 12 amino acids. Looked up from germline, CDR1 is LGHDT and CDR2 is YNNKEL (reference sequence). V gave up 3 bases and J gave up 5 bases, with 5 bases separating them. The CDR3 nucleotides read TGTGCCAGCAGCCACGTGAACAATGAGCAGTTCTTC. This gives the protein CASSHVNNEQFF.

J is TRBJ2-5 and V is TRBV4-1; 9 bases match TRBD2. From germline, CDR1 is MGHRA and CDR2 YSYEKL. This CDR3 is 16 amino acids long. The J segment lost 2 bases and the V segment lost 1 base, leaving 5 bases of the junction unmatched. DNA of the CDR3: TGCGCCAGCAGCCAAGTACTAGCGGGTTTACAAGAGACCCAGTACTTC. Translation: CASSQVLAGLQETQYF.

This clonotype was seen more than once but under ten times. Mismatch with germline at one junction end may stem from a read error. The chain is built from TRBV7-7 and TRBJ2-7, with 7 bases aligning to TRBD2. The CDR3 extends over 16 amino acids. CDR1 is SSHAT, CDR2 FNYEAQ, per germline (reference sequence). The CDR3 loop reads CASSLGVAGDRYEQYF. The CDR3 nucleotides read TGTGCTAGCAGCCTCGGGGTGGCGGGGGACCGATACGAGCAGTACTTC. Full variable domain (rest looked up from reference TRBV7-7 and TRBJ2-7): GAGVSQSPRYKVTKRGQDVTLRCDPISSHATLYWYQQALGQGPEFLTYFNYEAQPDKSGLPSDRFSAERPEGSISTLTIQRTEQRDSAMYRCASSLGVAGDRYEQYFGPGTRLTVT.

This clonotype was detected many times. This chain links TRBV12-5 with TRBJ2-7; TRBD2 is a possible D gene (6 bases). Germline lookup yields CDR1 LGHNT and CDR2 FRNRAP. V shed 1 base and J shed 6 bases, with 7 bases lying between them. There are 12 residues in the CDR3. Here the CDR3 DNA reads TGTGCTAGTGGTTTGGGGAGGGGCGAGCAGTACTTC. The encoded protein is CASGLGRGEQYF.

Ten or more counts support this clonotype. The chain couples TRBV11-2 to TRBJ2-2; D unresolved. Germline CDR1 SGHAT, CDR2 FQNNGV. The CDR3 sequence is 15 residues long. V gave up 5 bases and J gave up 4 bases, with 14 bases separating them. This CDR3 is CASSRMGHLTGELFF. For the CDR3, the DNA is TGTGCCAGCAGCCGAATGGGCCACCTCACCGGGGAGCTGTTTTTT.

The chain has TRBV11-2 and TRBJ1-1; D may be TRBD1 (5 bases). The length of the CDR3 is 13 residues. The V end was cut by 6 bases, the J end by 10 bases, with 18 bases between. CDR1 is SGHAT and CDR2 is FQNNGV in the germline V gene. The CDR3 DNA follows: TGTGCCAGCAGACCAGGGATCAACCGCGTAGCTTTCTTT. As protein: CASRPGINRVAFF. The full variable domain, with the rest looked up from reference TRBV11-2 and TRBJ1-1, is EAGVAQSPRYKIIEKRQSVAFWCNPISGHATLYWYQQILGQGPKLLIQFQNNGVVDDSQLPKDRFSAERLKGVDSTLKIQPAKLEDSAVYLCASRPGINRVAFFGQGTRLTVV.

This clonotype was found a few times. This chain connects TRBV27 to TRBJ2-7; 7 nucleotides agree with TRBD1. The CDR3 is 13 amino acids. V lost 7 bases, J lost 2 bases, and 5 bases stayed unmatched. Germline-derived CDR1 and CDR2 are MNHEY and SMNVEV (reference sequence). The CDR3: CASKTGPPYEQYF. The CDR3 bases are TGTGCCAGCAAGACAGGGCCCCCCTACGAGCAGTACTTC.

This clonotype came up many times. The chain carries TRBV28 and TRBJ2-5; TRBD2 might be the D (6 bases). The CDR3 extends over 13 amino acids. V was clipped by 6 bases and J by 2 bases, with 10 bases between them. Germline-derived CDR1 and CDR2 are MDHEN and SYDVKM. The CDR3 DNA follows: TGTGCCAGCAGAAAGGGAGGTCAAGAGACCCAGTACTTC. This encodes CASRKGGQETQYF.

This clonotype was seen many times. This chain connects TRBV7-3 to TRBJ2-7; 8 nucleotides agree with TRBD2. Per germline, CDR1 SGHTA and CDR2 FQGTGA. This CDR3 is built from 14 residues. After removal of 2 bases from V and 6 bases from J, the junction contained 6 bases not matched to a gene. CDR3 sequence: CASSLGAGVGEQYF. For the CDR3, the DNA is TGTGCCAGCAGCTTAGGAGCGGGAGTTGGCGAGCAGTACTTC.

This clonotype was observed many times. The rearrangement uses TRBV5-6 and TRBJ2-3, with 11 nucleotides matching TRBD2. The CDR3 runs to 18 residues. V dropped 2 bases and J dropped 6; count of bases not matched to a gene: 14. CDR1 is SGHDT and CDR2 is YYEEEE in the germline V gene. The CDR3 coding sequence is TGTGCCAGCAGCTTATACTATAGCGGGAGGGCCAACGTGGATACGCAGTATTTT. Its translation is CASSLYYSGRANVDTQYF.

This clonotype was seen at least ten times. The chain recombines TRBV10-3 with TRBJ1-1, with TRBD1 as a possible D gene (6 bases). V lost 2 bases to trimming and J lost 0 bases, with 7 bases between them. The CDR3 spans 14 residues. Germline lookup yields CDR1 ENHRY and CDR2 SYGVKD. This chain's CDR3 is CAISEGQLNTEAFF. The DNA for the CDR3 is TGTGCCATCAGTGAGGGACAGTTGAACACTGAAGCTTTCTTT.

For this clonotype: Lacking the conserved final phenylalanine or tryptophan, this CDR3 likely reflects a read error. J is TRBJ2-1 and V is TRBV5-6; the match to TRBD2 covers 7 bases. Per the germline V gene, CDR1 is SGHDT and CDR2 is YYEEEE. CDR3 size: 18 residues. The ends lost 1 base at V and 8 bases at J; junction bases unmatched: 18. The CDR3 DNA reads TGTGCCAGCAGCTTGAGTCTAGCGGAGACCGCCCGGTGGGATGAGCAGTTCTCC. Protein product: CASSLSLAETARWDEQFS.

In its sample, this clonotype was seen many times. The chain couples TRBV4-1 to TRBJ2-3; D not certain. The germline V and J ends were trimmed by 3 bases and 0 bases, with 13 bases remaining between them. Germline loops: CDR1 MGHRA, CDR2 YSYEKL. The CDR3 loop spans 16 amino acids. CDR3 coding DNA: TGCGCCAGCAGCCATCCGCAGACGGCTAGCACAGATACGCAGTATTTT. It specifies CASSHPQTASTDTQYF.

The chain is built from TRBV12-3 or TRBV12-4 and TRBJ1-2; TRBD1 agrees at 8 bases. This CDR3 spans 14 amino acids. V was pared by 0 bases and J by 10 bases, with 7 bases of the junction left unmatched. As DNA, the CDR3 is TGTGCCAGCAGTTTAGCCCAGGGGGCCCCTGACTACACCTTC. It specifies CASSLAQGAPDYTF.

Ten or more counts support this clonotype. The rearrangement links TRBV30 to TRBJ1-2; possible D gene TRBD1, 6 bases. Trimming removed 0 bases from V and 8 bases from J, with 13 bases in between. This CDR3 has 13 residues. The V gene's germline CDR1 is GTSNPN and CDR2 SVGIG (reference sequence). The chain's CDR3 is CAWSVAQGRGYTF. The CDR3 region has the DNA TGTGCCTGGAGTGTAGCACAGGGCAGGGGCTACACCTTC.

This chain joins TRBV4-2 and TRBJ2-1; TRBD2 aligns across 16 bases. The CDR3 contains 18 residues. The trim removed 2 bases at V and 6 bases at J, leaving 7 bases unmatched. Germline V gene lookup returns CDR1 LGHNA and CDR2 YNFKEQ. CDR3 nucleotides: TGTGCCAGCAGCCAATCCACCGGGACTAGCGGGAGGGCCAATGAGCAGTTCTTC. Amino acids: CASSQSTGTSGRANEQFF.

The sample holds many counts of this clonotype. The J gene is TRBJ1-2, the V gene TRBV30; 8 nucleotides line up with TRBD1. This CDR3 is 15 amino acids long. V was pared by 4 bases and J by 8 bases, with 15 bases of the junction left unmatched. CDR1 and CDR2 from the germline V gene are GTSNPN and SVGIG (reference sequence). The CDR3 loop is CAWKAATGAVSGYTF. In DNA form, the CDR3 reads TGTGCCTGGAAAGCGGCGACAGGGGCCGTTTCGGGCTACACCTTC.

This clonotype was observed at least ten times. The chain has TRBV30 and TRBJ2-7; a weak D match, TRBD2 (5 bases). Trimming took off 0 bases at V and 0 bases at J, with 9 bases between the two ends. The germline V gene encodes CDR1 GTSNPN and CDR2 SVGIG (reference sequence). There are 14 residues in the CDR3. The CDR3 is CAWSVSGLSYEQYF. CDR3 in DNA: TGTGCCTGGAGTGTCAGCGGCCTCTCCTACGAGCAGTACTTC.

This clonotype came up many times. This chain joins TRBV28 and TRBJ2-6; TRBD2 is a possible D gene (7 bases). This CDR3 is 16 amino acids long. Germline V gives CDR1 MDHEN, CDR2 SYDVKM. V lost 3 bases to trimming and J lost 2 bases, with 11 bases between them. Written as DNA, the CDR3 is TGTGCCAGCAGTTTTCGGGGGGCAACTGGGGCCAACGTCCTGACTTTC. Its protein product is CASSFRGATGANVLTF.

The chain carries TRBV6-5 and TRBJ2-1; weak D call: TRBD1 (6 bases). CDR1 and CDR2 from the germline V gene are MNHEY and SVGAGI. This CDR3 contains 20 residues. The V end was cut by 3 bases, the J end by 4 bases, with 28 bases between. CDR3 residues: CASSYNPRDMNGEPYNEQFF. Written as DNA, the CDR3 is TGTGCCAGCAGTTATAATCCCAGGGACATGAACGGAGAGCCTTACAATGAGCAGTTCTTC.

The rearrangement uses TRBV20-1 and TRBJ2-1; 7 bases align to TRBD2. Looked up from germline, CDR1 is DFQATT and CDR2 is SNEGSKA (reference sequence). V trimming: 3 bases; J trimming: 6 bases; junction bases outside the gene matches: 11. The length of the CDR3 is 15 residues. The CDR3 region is CSASGGSRRVNEQFF. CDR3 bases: TGCAGTGCTAGCGGGGGGTCTCGGAGGGTCAATGAGCAGTTCTTC.

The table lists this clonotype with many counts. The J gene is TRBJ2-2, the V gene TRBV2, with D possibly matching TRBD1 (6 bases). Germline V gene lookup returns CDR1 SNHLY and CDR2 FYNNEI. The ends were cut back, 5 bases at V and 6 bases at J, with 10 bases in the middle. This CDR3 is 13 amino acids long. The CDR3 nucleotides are TGTGCCAGCAGTTCCAGGGGTTCCGGGGAGCTGTTTTTT. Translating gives CASSSRGSGELFF.

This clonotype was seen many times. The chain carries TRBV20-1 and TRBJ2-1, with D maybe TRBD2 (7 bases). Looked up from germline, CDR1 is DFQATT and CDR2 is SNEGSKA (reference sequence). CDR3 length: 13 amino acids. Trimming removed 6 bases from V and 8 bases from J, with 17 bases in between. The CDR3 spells CSALGGGEDEQFF. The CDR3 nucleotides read TGCAGTGCCCTGGGGGGGGGCGAGGATGAGCAGTTCTTC.

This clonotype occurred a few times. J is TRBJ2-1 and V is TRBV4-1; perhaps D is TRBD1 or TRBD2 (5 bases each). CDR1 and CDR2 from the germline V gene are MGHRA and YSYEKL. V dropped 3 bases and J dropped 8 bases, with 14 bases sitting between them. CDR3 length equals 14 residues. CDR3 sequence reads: CASSHRDGGDEQFF. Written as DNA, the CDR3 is TGCGCCAGCAGCCACCGGGACGGCGGCGATGAGCAGTTCTTC.

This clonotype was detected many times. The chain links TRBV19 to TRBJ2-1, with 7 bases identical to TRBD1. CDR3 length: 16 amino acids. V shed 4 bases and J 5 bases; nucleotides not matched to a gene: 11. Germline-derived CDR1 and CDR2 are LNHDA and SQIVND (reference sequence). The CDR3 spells CASSRLPGQNHNEQFF. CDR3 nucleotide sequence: TGTGCCAGTAGTAGGCTTCCGGGACAGAACCACAATGAGCAGTTCTTC. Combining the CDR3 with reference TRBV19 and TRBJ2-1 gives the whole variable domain DGGITQSPKYLFRKEGQNVTLSCEQNLNHDAMYWYRQDPGQGLRLIYYSQIVNDFQKGDIAEGYSVSREKKESFPLTVTSAQKNPTAFYLCASSRLPGQNHNEQFFGPGTRLTVL.